A selection of T cell receptor beta chains follows, all from one sample in a study of graft-versus-host responses after intestinal transplantation. Their specific antigens are unknown. Assay: immunoSEQ multiplex PCR; the TCRdb copy retains only in-frame clones and omits some. The table lists tens of thousands of clones, over 90% of them singletons. The sample in question was unstimulated CD8+ T cells sorted from spleen or lymph node cells, obtained before transplant. These receptors all stem from a human donor who was the organ donor for an intestinal transplant. Both conserved end residues are part of each CDR3. D genes are given only for firm matches. Not every row has a clone size; where given, it reads once, few, many or a size class.

NA	TRBJ2-7	TRBV7-6	NA	TGTGCCAGCAGCTTAGGGGGGTTAGGGTCCGAGCAGTACTTC	CASSLGGLGSEQYF
NA	TRBJ1-5	TRBV9	NA	TGTGCCAGCAGCGTAGGAAGGGGGGGGTGGAATCAGCCCCAGCATTTT	CASSVGRGGWNQPQHF
NA	TRBJ2-3	TRBV4-3	NA	TGCGCCAGCAGCCAAGATTCGGGGCGGCTTCCTATCCCAGATACGCAGTATTTT	CASSQDSGRLPIPDTQYF
NA	TRBJ2-1	TRBV7-2	TRBD2	TGTGCCAGCAGTAGACTAGCGGGGAGCTCCTACAATGAGCAGTTCTTC	CASSRLAGSSYNEQFF
NA	TRBJ2-6	TRBV15	NA	TGTGCCACCAGCAGAGATTTAGGGACAGGGGCCAACGTCCTGACTTTC	CATSRDLGTGANVLTF
NA	TRBJ2-7	TRBV4-1	TRBD1	TGCGCCAGCAGCCGGTGGGGACAGGGGTTCCACGAGCAGTACTTC	CASSRWGQGFHEQYF
NA	TRBJ1-1	TRBV7-9	NA	TGTGCCAGCAGCTTAAAACACAGGTATTTGAGCACTGAAGCTTTCTTT	CASSLKHRYLSTEAFF
NA	TRBJ1-1	TRBV19	TRBD1	TGTGCCAGTAGTAGGACAGGGTCCCTGAACACTGAAGCTTTCTTT	CASSRTGSLNTEAFF
NA	TRBJ1-2	TRBV7-8	TRBD1	TGTGCCAGCAGCTTTGATGGGACAGGGATGAGGAATGGCTACACCTTC	CASSFDGTGMRNGYTF
NA	TRBJ2-2	TRBV27	TRBD2	TGTGCCAGCAGTTTGTGGCCTAGCGGGCACACCGGAGAGCTGTTTTTT	CASSLWPSGHTGELFF
NA	TRBJ1-1	TRBV7-3	TRBD1	TGTGCCAGCAGATCCACAGGGGGCATGTCTGAAGCTTTCTTT	CASRSTGGMSEAFF
once	TRBJ2-7	TRBV7-2	TRBD2	TGTGCCAGCAGCCTTGGATCGGTGGCGGGGGAGTACGAGCAGTACTTC	CASSLGSVAGEYEQYF
NA	TRBJ2-2	TRBV5-6	TRBD1	TGTGCCAGCAGCTGGGGACAGGGAAACACCGGGGAGCTGTTTTTT	CASSWGQGNTGELFF
NA	TRBJ1-4	TRBV19	NA	TGTGCCAGTACTGGGCAGGGAGATGAAAAACTGTTTTTT	CASTGQGDEKLFF
NA	TRBJ2-7	TRBV4-1	TRBD2	TGCGCCAGCAGCCAAGATGTTTTGGTGGCTAGCGGGACCAGCTACGAGCAGTACTTC	CASSQDVLVASGTSYEQYF
NA	TRBJ1-1	TRBV20-1	TRBD1	TGCAGTGCTAGAGGTGGACAGGGAGCTTTCTTT	CSARGGQGAFF
NA	TRBJ2-7	TRBV27	NA	TGTGCCAGCAGTTTATCACAGGGCTACGAGCAGTACTTC	CASSLSQGYEQYF
NA	TRBJ2-1	TRBV5-4	NA	TGTGCCAGCAGCACCCCCCTAGCGACAGAGCAGTTCTTC	CASSTPLATEQFF
NA	TRBJ2-7	TRBV11-3	NA	TGTGCCAGCAGCTACGCCGGGCCGGCCTACGAGCAGTACTTC	CASSYAGPAYEQYF
NA	TRBJ2-3	TRBV30	TRBD1	TGTGCCTGGAGGCCCTGGGGACAGGGGGCTTCCCACACAGATACGCAGTATTTT	CAWRPWGQGASHTDTQYF
NA	TRBJ2-5	TRBV2	TRBD2	TGTGCCAGCAGCCACGATAGACTAGCGGGCCCGCAAGAGACCCAGTACTTC	CASSHDRLAGPQETQYF
few	TRBJ2-1	TRBV7-2	NA	TGTGCCAGCAGCTCCTTGGCATGGGGGGGCCCGTTCTTC	CASSSLAWGGPFF
NA	TRBJ2-7	TRBV4-1	NA	TGCGCCAGCAGCCCCCGGGACCTTAACTACGAGCAGTACTTC	CASSPRDLNYEQYF
once	TRBJ2-2	TRBV4-1	NA	TGCGCCAGCAGCCAAGTTTGGAAGGGTGCCGGGGAGCTGTTTTTT	CASSQVWKGAGELFF
once	TRBJ2-1	TRBV11-2	TRBD1	TGTGCCAGCAGCTTAAGGGGGCAGGATCAGCAGTTCTTC	CASSLRGQDQQFF
NA	TRBJ1-4	TRBV9	NA	TGTGCCAGCAGCTCCTCAGGGGCCGAAAAACTGTTTTTT	CASSSSGAEKLFF
NA	TRBJ1-2	TRBV9	NA	TGTGCCAGCAGCGTAGGTGGATTGGGCTACACCTTC	CASSVGGLGYTF
NA	TRBJ2-7	TRBV5-6	TRBD1	TGTGCCAGCAGCTTAGGCAGGGGGCTGTACGAGCAGTACTTC	CASSLGRGLYEQYF
medium-sized	TRBJ1-5	TRBV2	NA	TGTGCCAGCAGTGAACTTTGGGGGGGGAATCAGCCCCAGCATTTT	CASSELWGGNQPQHF
NA	TRBJ2-3	TRBV27	NA	TGTGCCAGCCTTAGAAGGGCGGGCCCACCGGGGACAGATACGCAGTATTTT	CASLRRAGPPGTDTQYF
once	TRBJ2-1	TRBV6-5	TRBD2	TGTGCCAGCAGTTACTACCCTAGCGGGAGAGGTGAGCAGTTCTTC	CASSYYPSGRGEQFF
NA	TRBJ2-2	TRBV4-1	NA	TGCGCCAGCAGCCAAAAGACCTTAGGGGATTCCACCGGGGAGCTGTTTTTT	CASSQKTLGDSTGELFF
NA	TRBJ1-5	TRBV27	NA	TGTGCCAGCAGTCACGACTGGGGAAATCAGCCCCAGCATTTT	CASSHDWGNQPQHF
NA	TRBJ2-2	TRBV13	NA	TGTGCCAGCAGCTTGGAGGCCGGGGAGCTGTTTTTT	CASSLEAGELFF
NA	TRBJ2-7	TRBV11-1	NA	TGTGCCAGCAGCAAGGGGACTCTCTACGAGCAGTACTTC	CASSKGTLYEQYF
NA	TRBJ2-1	TRBV7-6	TRBD2	TGTGCCAGCAGCTTAGCAAGGGGAGCTAGCGGGGCCCATACGATAAACAATGAGCAGTTCTTC	CASSLARGASGAHTINNEQFF
NA	TRBJ2-1	TRBV9	TRBD2	TGTGCCAGCAGCGTAGCAGATAGCGGGAGGTCCTACAATGAGCAGTTCTTC	CASSVADSGRSYNEQFF
NA	TRBJ1-2	TRBV7-9	NA	TGTGCCAGCAGTCCCTCAGGGGTGGGTGGCTACACCTTC	CASSPSGVGGYTF
NA	TRBJ2-5	TRBV9	TRBD2	TGTGCCAGCACCCCTAGCGGGGCCCAAGAGACCCAGTACTTC	CASTPSGAQETQYF
NA	TRBJ1-5	TRBV28	NA	TGTGCCAGCAGTCTGGTGGGGGGATATAGCAATCAGCCCCAGCATTTT	CASSLVGGYSNQPQHF
NA	TRBJ1-2	TRBV4-1	TRBD1	TGCGCCAGCAGCCAAGAGCTGGACAGGGCGAATTACTATGGCTACACCTTC	CASSQELDRANYYGYTF
NA	TRBJ1-1	TRBV4-1	NA	TGCGCCAGCAGCCTTTCTTCTCCGGGGGATACTGAAGCTTTCTTT	CASSLSSPGDTEAFF
NA	TRBJ1-1	TRBV28	NA	TGTGCCAGCACTCCATCGGGGGGCGCGGGGAATGAAGCTTTCTTT	CASTPSGGAGNEAFF
NA	TRBJ2-7	TRBV7-2	NA	TGTGCCAGCAGCTCCGGGGGGACAGGTAGACCCTACGAGCAGTACTTC	CASSSGGTGRPYEQYF
NA	TRBJ2-5	TRBV4-1	TRBD2	TGCGCCAGCAGCCAAGGACTAGCGGGAGAGACCCAGTACTTC	CASSQGLAGETQYF
NA	TRBJ2-1	TRBV18	NA	TGTGCCAGCTCACCGTGGCCCTACAATGAGCAGTTCTTC	CASSPWPYNEQFF
NA	TRBJ2-1	TRBV6-7	TRBD1	TGTGCCAGCAGCGGACAGGGCGTCGGTGAGCAGTTCTTC	CASSGQGVGEQFF
NA	TRBJ2-1	TRBV7-2	NA	TGTGCCAGCAGCCCTGGTCGGGAGATCAATGAGCAGTTCTTC	CASSPGREINEQFF
NA	TRBJ1-6	TRBV30	TRBD1	TGTGCCTGGAACTACCGGGACAGGGATAATAAGGGTAATTCACCCCTCCACTTT	CAWNYRDRDNKGNSPLHF
NA	TRBJ1-1	TRBV11-2	NA	TGTGCCAGCAGCTTATGGGGGGCGAACACTGAAGCTTTCTTT	CASSLWGANTEAFF
NA	TRBJ1-6	TRBV28	NA	TGTGCCAGCAGTTTAGGCACCGGAGGTTCACCCCTCCACTTT	CASSLGTGGSPLHF
NA	TRBJ2-1	TRBV27	NA	TGTGCCAGCAGTTTATGGGGGGCCCCCTCCTACAATGAGCAGTTCTTC	CASSLWGAPSYNEQFF
NA	TRBJ2-1	TRBV13	NA	TGTGCCAGCGCTAGCCCAAGTAGGGATGAGCAGTTCTTC	CASASPSRDEQFF
NA	TRBJ2-1	TRBV4-1	TRBD1	TGCGCCAGCAGCCGGGCGGGACAGGGGGTCTATGAGCAGTTCTTC	CASSRAGQGVYEQFF
NA	TRBJ2-2	TRBV4-1	NA	TGCGCCAGCAGCCAAGGACAGAACACCGGGGAGCTGTTTTTT	CASSQGQNTGELFF
NA	TRBJ2-1	TRBV4-1	TRBD1	TGCGCCAGCAGCCAGGGACAGTACAATGAGCAGTTCTTC	CASSQGQYNEQFF
NA	TRBJ2-1	TRBV4-3	NA	TGCGCCAGCAGCCAAGACGGCAGCTCCTACAATGAGCAGTTCTTC	CASSQDGSSYNEQFF
NA	TRBJ2-1	TRBV9	NA	TGTGCCAGCAGCCTTCGAGCGCAGGGGTATGAGCAGTTCTTC	CASSLRAQGYEQFF